The 4 T cell receptor beta chains below all came from one sample that was sequenced in a study of OX40 agonist ivuxolimab in advanced cancers. The data were produced by immunoSEQ multiplex PCR, yet TCRdb's version contains in-frame clones alone and is incomplete. The sample carries tens of thousands of clones, roughly nine tenths recorded once. Sequencing used CD4+ or CD8+ T cells sorted from blood, obtained in a trial of the OX40 agonist ivuxolimab. Source of these receptors: an adult with an advanced solid tumor such as melanoma, head and neck, liver or kidney cancer.

This rearrangement joins TRBV7-3 to TRBJ2-6, with D unclear. Germline CDR1 and CDR2: SGHTA and FQGTGA. This CDR3 is built from 14 residues. The V gene lost 8 bases and the J gene lost 0 bases, with 8 bases spanning the gap. The CDR3 DNA follows: TGTGCCAGCGGCATCCCCTCTGGGGCCAACGTCCTGACTTTC. Translating it yields CASGIPSGANVLTF.

This rearrangement joins TRBV28 to TRBJ2-1; 8 nucleotides agree with TRBD2. Germline trimming cut 4 bases from V and 5 bases from J; bases unmatched to any gene: 7. CDR1 MDHEN and CDR2 SYDVKM come from the germline V gene. CDR3 length equals 15 residues. For the CDR3, the DNA is TGTGCCAGCAGTTCCAGCGGGAGAAAACACAATGAGCAGTTCTTC. It codes for CASSSSGRKHNEQFF.

The genes are TRBV2 and TRBJ2-7; 7 nucleotides line up with TRBD2. Germline CDR1 reads SNHLY; CDR2 reads FYNNEI. V lost 4 bases and J lost 6; bases outside the gene matches: 9. The CDR3 runs to 14 residues. In DNA, the CDR3 is TGTGCCAGCAGTGTACTAGCGAATGAAAGCGAGCAGTACTTC. Translating it yields CASSVLANESEQYF. The variable domain in full, with the rest retrieved from reference TRBV2 and TRBJ2-7, is EPEVTQTPSHQVTQMGQEVILRCVPISNHLYFYWYRQILGQKVEFLVSFYNNEISEKSEIFDDQFSVERPDGSNFTLKIRSTKLEDSAMYFCASSVLANESEQYFGPGTRLTVT.

The V and J genes are TRBV6-5 and TRBJ1-1; D is unresolved. Germline V gene data show CDR1 as MNHEY and CDR2 as SVGAGI. This CDR3 has 13 residues. Trimming took 6 bases from V and 3 from J, leaving 11 bases between them. CDR3 nucleotide sequence: TGTGCCAGCAGCCCCTGGAGCGACACTGAAGCTTTCTTT. It translates to CASSPWSDTEAFF.